What follows is one T cell receptor beta chain and its context. The clone's antigen remains unknown. Base qualities are not recorded, but no much larger clone differs from it by a single base. All donors were healthy Caucasians. The study also sequenced three unrelated non-twin adults: a male aged 18 to 30, a male aged 50 to 60 and a female aged 50 to 60. Miltenyi CD45RO+ enrichment and human naive T-cell isolation kits were used to isolate memory (CD45RO+) and naive T cells from PBMC. Library generation was performed with 5' RACE. The reads were generated on an Illumina HiSeq 2000. A universal primer binding site was introduced by template switching, and a unique molecular identifier was present in the final cDNA, enabling accurate counting of TCR cDNA molecules. First-strand cDNA for TCR alpha and beta chains was synthesized from specific primers in the conserved constant-segment region. To control for contamination, every cDNA library was double barcoded, receiving both a SMART-Mk sample barcode and Illumina barcodes. TruSeq adapter sequences along with Illumina sample barcodes were introduced in two successive PCR steps. TCR alpha and beta cDNA libraries were sequenced on the Illumina HiSeq platform with custom primers. Turning to the authors' computational methods: Raw reads were processed with MiGEC to extract unique molecular identifiers, and MiXCR was used to determine CDR3 positions. Recombination models were inferred per individual with the repgenHMM and IGoR tools using an EM algorithm. Shared clonotypes were analyzed with the tcR package in R, and sharing was normalized by the product of cloneset sizes. To study raw recombination without the effects of thymic and clonal selection, out-of-frame nonproductive sequences were analyzed. TCRdb reworked the public reads: Q25 trimming with fastp, MiXCR clone assembly, productive beta chains retained. Here each entry gathers all rows of one CDR3 protein and keeps the most common genes and DNA. The V and J calls were not made by the authors but by TCRdb's processing. In all, the sample holds around 340,000 distinct CDR3 sequences, and 9% to 10% of those were seen once. The ten largest make up about 9.1% of the sample.

The CDR3 has 13 amino acids, counting the end cysteine and phenylalanine. Of all the DNA, just the CDR3 is kept, 39 bases in frame from base 1. CDR1 and CDR2 are read off the germline V gene as SQVTM and ANQGSEA. V lost 3 bases and J lost 5 bases, and the count of bases not matched to a germline gene is 5. The sample is drawn from a study of identical twins (dated by TCRdb to about 2016). About the study as a whole: To test whether fetal clonotypes persist, the study used deep sequencing on TCR alpha and beta repertoires from monozygotic twins, unrelated adults of various ages, and cord blood. To rule out contamination, the twin experiments were replicated at different times with different library preparation protocols.

What the work shows at the level of the full study, not this receptor alone: A weaker excess of twin sharing was found in beta out-of-frame sequences because the signal-to-noise ratio was lowered by fewer shared sequences. Fewer insertions were carried by abundant cord blood beta clonotypes, a similar but weaker trend appeared in young adult naive repertoires, and no such trend appeared in memory repertoires. Invariant T cells such as MAIT and iNKT could partly confound zero-insertion analyses, although diverse VJ usage argued against such confounding for most clonotypes. Conclusions relied on cross-sectional statistical analysis, since the same donors could not be followed over many years. Out-of-frame TCR alpha sharing in monozygotic twins was systematically underestimated by recombination models, whereas sharing between unrelated individuals was in agreement with the recombination models. Compared with coincidental sharing between unrelated individuals, an excess of low generation-probability sequences was observed among out-of-frame TCR alpha sequences shared between twins.

The sample was naive T cells sorted from blood. The sample's cell subset or site label, decoded: cells isolated with a human naive T-cell isolation kit. The rearranged segments are TRBV29-1 and TRBJ2-3, with TRBD2 matching 7 junction bases. The origin of this receptor is a woman between 50 and 59 years old in good health. In nucleotides, the sequence is TGCAGCGTTGAGGGAATAGCGGGAGATACGCAGTATTTT. This codes for CSVEGIAGDTQYF.